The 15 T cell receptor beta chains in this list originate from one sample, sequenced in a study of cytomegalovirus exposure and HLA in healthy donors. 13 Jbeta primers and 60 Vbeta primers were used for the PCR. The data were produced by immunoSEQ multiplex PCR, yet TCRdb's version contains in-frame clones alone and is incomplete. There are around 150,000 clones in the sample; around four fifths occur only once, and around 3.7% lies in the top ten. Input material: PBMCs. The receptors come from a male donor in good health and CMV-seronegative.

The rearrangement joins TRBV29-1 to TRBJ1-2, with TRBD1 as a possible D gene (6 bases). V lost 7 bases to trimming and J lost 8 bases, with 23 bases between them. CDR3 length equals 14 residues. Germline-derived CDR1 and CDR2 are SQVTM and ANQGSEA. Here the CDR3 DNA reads TGCAGCGCCCTCGCGGGGGGCAGGGTCGGCGGCTACACCTTC. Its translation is CSALAGGRVGGYTF. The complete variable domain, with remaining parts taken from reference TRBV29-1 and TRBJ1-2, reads SAVISQKPSRDICQRGTSLTIQCQVDSQVTMMFWYRQQPGQSLTLIATANQGSEATYESGFVIDKFPISRPNLTFSTLTVSNMSPEDSSIYLCSALAGGRVGGYTFGSGTRLTVV.

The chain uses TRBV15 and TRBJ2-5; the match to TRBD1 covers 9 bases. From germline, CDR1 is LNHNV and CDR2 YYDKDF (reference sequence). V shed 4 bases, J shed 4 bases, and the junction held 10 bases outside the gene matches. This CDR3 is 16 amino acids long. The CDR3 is CATSTRDREVRETQYF. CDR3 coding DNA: TGTGCCACCAGCACGAGGGACAGGGAGGTTCGAGAGACCCAGTACTTC.

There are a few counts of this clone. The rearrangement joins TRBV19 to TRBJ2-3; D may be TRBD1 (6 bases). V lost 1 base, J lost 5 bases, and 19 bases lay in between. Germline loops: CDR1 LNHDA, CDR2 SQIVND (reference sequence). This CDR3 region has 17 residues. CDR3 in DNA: TGTGCCAGTAGTATAGGAGGGGGTACGTTTCATGGAGATACGCAGTATTTT. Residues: CASSIGGGTFHGDTQYF.

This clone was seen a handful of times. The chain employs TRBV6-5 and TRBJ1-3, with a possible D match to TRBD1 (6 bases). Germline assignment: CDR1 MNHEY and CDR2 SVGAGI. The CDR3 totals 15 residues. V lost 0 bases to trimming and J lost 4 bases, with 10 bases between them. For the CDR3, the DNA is TGTGCCAGCAGTTACTCGGGGACATCAGGAAACACCATATATTTT. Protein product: CASSYSGTSGNTIYF.

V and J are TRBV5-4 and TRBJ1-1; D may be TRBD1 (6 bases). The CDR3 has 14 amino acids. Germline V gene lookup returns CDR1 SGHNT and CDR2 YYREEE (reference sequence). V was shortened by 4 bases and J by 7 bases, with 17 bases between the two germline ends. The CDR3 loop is CASSPIPKDSEAFF. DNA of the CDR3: TGTGCCAGCAGCCCCATTCCGAAGGACAGTGAAGCTTTCTTT.

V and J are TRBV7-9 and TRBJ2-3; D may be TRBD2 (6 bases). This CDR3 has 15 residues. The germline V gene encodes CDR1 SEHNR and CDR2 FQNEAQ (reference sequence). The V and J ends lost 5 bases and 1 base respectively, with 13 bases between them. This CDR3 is CASSRDLIGTDTQYF. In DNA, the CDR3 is TGTGCCAGCAGCCGGGACTTAATTGGCACAGATACGCAGTATTTT.

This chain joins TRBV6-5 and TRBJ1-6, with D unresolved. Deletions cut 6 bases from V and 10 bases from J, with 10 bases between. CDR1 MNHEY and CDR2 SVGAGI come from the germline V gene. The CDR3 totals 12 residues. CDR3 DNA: TGTGCCAGCAGACAACTCGGGTCACCCCTCCACTTT. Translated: CASRQLGSPLHF.

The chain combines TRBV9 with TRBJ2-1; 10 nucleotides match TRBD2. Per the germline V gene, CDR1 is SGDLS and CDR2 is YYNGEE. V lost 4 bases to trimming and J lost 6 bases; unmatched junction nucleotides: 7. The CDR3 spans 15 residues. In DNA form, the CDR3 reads TGTGCCAGCAGCCCTTGGGTAGCGGGAGGCAATGAGCAGTTCTTC. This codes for CASSPWVAGGNEQFF.

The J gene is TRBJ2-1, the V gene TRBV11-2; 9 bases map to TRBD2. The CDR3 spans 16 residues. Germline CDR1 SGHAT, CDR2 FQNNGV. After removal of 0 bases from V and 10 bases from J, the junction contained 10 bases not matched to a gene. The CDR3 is CASSLEGGLAGTEQFF. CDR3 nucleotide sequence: TGTGCCAGCAGCTTAGAAGGCGGGCTAGCGGGAACCGAGCAGTTCTTC. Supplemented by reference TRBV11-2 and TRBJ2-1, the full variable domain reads EAGVAQSPRYKIIEKRQSVAFWCNPISGHATLYWYQQILGQGPKLLIQFQNNGVVDDSQLPKDRFSAERLKGVDSTLKIQPAKLEDSAVYLCASSLEGGLAGTEQFFGPGTRLTVL.

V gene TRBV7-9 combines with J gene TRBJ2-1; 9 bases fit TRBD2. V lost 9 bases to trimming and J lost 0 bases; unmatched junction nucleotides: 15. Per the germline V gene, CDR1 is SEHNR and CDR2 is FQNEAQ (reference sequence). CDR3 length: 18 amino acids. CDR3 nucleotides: TGTGCCAGTTCCTCCCCAACTAGCGGGCGGAGCTCCTACAATGAGCAGTTCTTC. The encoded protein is CASSSPTSGRSSYNEQFF.

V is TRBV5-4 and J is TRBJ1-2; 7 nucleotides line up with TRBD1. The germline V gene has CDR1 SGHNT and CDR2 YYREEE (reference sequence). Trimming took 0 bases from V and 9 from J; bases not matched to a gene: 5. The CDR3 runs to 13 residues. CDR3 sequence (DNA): TGTGCCAGCAGCTTGGACAGGGGATATCGCTACACCTTC. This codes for CASSLDRGYRYTF.

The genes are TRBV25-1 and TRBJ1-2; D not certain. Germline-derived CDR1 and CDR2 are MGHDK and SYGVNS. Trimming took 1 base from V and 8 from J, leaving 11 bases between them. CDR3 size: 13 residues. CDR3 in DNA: TGTGCCAGCAGTGAATGGAGGGCTTGGGGCTACACCTTC. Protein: CASSEWRAWGYTF.

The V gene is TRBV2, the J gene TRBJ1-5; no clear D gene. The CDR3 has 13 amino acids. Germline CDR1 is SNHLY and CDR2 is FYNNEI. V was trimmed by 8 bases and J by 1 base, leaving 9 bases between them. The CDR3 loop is CASSPGSNQPQHF. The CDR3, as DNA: TGTGCCAGCTCCCCGGGGAGCAATCAGCCCCAGCATTTT.

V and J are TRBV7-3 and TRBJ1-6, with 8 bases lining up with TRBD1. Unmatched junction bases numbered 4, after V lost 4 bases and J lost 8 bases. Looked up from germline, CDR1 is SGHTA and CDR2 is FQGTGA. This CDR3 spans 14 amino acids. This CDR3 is CASSSGQGDSPLHF. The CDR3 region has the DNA TGTGCCAGCAGCTCAGGACAGGGCGATTCACCCCTCCACTTT.

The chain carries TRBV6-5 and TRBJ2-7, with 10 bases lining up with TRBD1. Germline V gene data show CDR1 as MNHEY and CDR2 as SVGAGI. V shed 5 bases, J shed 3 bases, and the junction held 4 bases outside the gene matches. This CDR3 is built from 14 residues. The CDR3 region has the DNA TGTGCCAGCAGTAAGGGGACAGGGGACTACGAGCAGTACTTC. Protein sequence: CASSKGTGDYEQYF.